The sequence of this TCR beta chain was determined in a study of PD-1 blockade in mismatch repair-deficient tumors. Method: immunoSEQ multiplex PCR; TCRdb's copy keeps in-frame clones and lacks some. The table shows 45,000 to 60,000 clones, with around 80% occurring only once. Germline values: CDR1 LNHDA, CDR2 SQIVND (reference sequence). Trimming shortened V by 7 bases and J by 5 bases, and 14 bases separated the two germline ends. The CDR3 length is 13 residues. V gene TRBV19 combines with J gene TRBJ1-1, with a tentative D call TRBD1 (5 bases). The clonotype originates from an adult with mismatch repair-deficient cancer. The starting material was peripheral blood, obtained 4 weeks after starting pembrolizumab. CDR3 nucleotides: TGTGCCAGTACCCCGGGGGTGGAAACTGAAGCTTTCTTT. Translation gives CASTPGVETEAFF.